This TCR beta chain was sequenced in a study of CD8+ T cells in alopecia areata. Study-wide background: Treated patients received severity scores based on the percentage of scalp area affected.

This clone was detected only a few times. As yet, its antigen is unknown. The study's findings and limits: Greater clonality was observed in lesional scalp samples, especially alopecia totalis/universalis, versus normal scalp.

This CDR3 has 13 amino acids. Germline loops: CDR1 MNHEY, CDR2 SMNVEV (reference sequence). V lost 4 bases, J lost 3 bases, and 9 bases lay in between. Sequencing relied on a cDNA template that was reverse transcribed from extracted RNA. Profiling relied on immunoSEQ multiplex PCR, and the TCRdb table lists in-frame clones only, not all of them. The sample holds 150,000 to 200,000 clones, roughly 64% seen once. As to treatment: oral pan-JAK inhibitor, 5-10 mg twice daily. The chain carries TRBV27 and TRBJ1-2; unclear D gene. The source material was CD8+ T cells sorted from blood, sampled at week 24, from a patient treated with tofacitinib. This receptor was obtained from a human donor with alopecia areata. CDR3 nucleotide sequence: TGTGCCAGCAGTTCTGGGAGGCACTATGGCTACACCTTC. It yields the protein CASSSGRHYGYTF.